This is a list of T cell receptor beta chains from one sample in a study of blood T cell repertoires in COVID-19. Assay: immunoSEQ multiplex PCR; the TCRdb copy retains only in-frame clones and omits some. The table shows 450,000 to 500,000 clones, with 70% to 90% occurring only once. The sequenced sample was PBMCs or T cells enriched from blood (not recorded which). These receptors came from a woman aged 55-75 years who had recovered from COVID-19. Each CDR3 is given with its conserved first and last residue. The D gene is left open where the match is weak. The size entry is marked missing in some rows and otherwise reads once, few, many or a size class.

CDR3aa | CDR3nt | j_gene | d_gene | v_gene | abundance
CASRTAGVTQYF | TGTGCCAGCAGGACGGCGGGCGTTACGCAGTATTTT | TRBJ2-3 | - | TRBV25-1 | -
CASSPNPGVNSPLHF | TGTGCCAGCTCACCCAACCCAGGGGTCAATTCACCCCTCCACTTT | TRBJ1-6 | - | TRBV18 | few
CASSESLHQETQYF | TGTGCCAGCAGTGAATCACTTCACCAAGAGACCCAGTACTTC | TRBJ2-5 | - | TRBV2 | -
CASSPLRPGNYGYTF | TGTGCCAGCAGCCCCCTGAGGCCCGGTAACTATGGCTACACCTTC | TRBJ1-2 | - | TRBV27 | -
CASSLPPGTSGRNTGELFF | TGCGCCAGCAGCTTACCTCCCGGGACTAGCGGGAGGAACACCGGGGAGCTGTTTTTT | TRBJ2-2 | TRBD2 | TRBV5-1 | -
CASSFLAGTAEQFF | TGTGCCAGCAGTTTTTTGGCGGGAACAGCGGAGCAGTTCTTC | TRBJ2-1 | - | TRBV28 | -
CASSPTPGQEEYGYTF | TGTGCCAGCAGCCCCACTCCAGGACAGGAGGAGTATGGCTACACCTTC | TRBJ1-2 | TRBD1 | TRBV7-9 | -
CASSLGTALNEKLFF | TGTGCCAGCAGCCTAGGGACAGCGCTTAATGAAAAACTGTTTTTT | TRBJ1-4 | TRBD1 | TRBV3-1/TRBV3-2 | -
CASAYTGGPINQPQHF | TGTGCCAGCGCCTACACCGGGGGGCCTATCAATCAGCCCCAGCATTTT | TRBJ1-5 | - | TRBV2 | -
CASSRDRNEKLFF | TGTGCCAGCAGCAGGGACAGAAATGAAAAACTGTTTTTT | TRBJ1-4 | TRBD1 | TRBV12-3/TRBV12-4 | -
CASRSIGTGSNEKLFF | TGTGCCAGCAGATCGATCGGGACAGGGTCTAATGAAAAACTGTTTTTT | TRBJ1-4 | TRBD1 | TRBV27 | -
CASSKLKGRGNTEAFF | TGTGCCAGCAGCAAGTTGAAGGGGCGGGGCAACACTGAAGCTTTCTTT | TRBJ1-1 | - | TRBV21-1 | few
CASSYRGGWTEAFF | TGTGCCAGCAGTTACAGGGGTGGGTGGACTGAAGCTTTCTTT | TRBJ1-1 | TRBD1 | TRBV27 | -
CASSEQMISGNTIYF | TGTGCCAGCAGTGAACAGATGATCTCTGGAAACACCATATATTTT | TRBJ1-3 | - | TRBV2 | -
CASSDIGGGHTDTQYF | TGTGCCAGCAGTGACATCGGCGGGGGGCATACAGATACGCAGTATTTT | TRBJ2-3 | TRBD2 | TRBV6-4 | -
CATSDNRGSSYNEQFF | TGTGCCACCAGTGATAACAGGGGGAGCTCCTACAATGAGCAGTTCTTC | TRBJ2-1 | TRBD1 | TRBV24-1 | -
CASSFYVVRANEQFF | TGTGCCAGCAGTTTTTATGTGGTCAGGGCCAATGAGCAGTTCTTC | TRBJ2-1 | - | TRBV28 | -
CASSSFPGRDSPLHF | TGCGCCAGCAGCTCCTTTCCGGGGAGAGATTCACCCCTCCACTTT | TRBJ1-6 | - | TRBV5-1 | -
CASSLTHSVTEAFF | TGTGCCAGCAGCTTAACACATAGCGTCACTGAAGCTTTCTTT | TRBJ1-1 | - | TRBV7-6 | -
CASSELADSDTQYF | TGTGCCAGCAGTGAACTAGCGGACTCGGATACGCAGTATTTT | TRBJ2-3 | TRBD2 | TRBV25-1 | -
CASTRSQAYNEQFF | TGTGCCAGTACCAGGTCCCAGGCCTACAATGAGCAGTTCTTC | TRBJ2-1 | - | TRBV19 | -
CASRPDSLNTGELFF | TGTGCCAGCAGACCCGACAGCTTGAACACCGGGGAGCTGTTTTTT | TRBJ2-2 | - | TRBV2 | -
CASTGPTEAFF | TGTGCCAGTACAGGGCCCACTGAAGCTTTCTTT | TRBJ1-1 | - | TRBV7-9 | -
CASSLLNRGSNNEQFF | TGCGCCAGCAGCTTGCTAAACAGGGGCAGCAACAATGAGCAGTTCTTC | TRBJ2-1 | TRBD1 | TRBV5-1 | -
CASSPRGGNQPQHF | TGCGCCAGCAGCCCTCGGGGTGGGAATCAGCCCCAGCATTTT | TRBJ1-5 | - | TRBV5-1 | -
CASSLEGDGSYEQYF | TGCGCCAGCAGCTTGGAAGGGGACGGGAGCTACGAGCAGTACTTC | TRBJ2-7 | - | TRBV5-1 | -
CASGPSSYEQYF | TGCGCCAGCGGGCCGAGCTCCTACGAGCAGTACTTC | TRBJ2-7 | - | TRBV5-1 | -
CASRRTGGYGYTF | TGTGCCAGCAGAAGGACAGGTGGCTATGGCTACACCTTC | TRBJ1-2 | TRBD1 | TRBV5-6 | -
CASSISGTAYEQYF | TGTGCCAGTAGTATATCCGGGACAGCCTACGAGCAGTACTTC | TRBJ2-7 | TRBD1 | TRBV19 | -
CASSDSWTRGDTQYF | TGTGCCAGCAGTGACTCTTGGACCCGGGGAGATACGCAGTATTTT | TRBJ2-3 | - | TRBV2 | -
CASSLNAFSPLHF | TGTGCCAGCAGCTTAAATGCGTTTTCACCCCTCCACTTT | TRBJ1-6 | - | TRBV7-2 | few
CATPQNRDRGIQGNQPQHF | TGTGCCACCCCACAAAACCGAGACAGGGGCATCCAAGGCAATCAGCCCCAGCATTTT | TRBJ1-5 | TRBD1 | TRBV24-1 | -
CASSQETVGGYTF | TGTGCCAGCAGCCAAGAGACCGTGGGCGGCTACACCTTC | TRBJ1-2 | - | TRBV3-1/TRBV3-2 | -
CASRVLKTGGMAPLHF | TGTGCCAGCAGAGTCCTAAAGACAGGCGGCATGGCACCCCTCCACTTT | TRBJ1-6 | - | TRBV27 | once
CATGGPWDEKLFF | TGTGCCACCGGAGGACCGTGGGATGAAAAACTGTTTTTT | TRBJ1-4 | - | TRBV10-3 | -
CASSQQPDRGVEDYTF | TGCGCCAGCAGCCAACAACCGGACAGGGGAGTTGAGGACTACACCTTC | TRBJ1-2 | TRBD1 | TRBV4-1 | once
CASSLGTGTYEQYF | TGCGCCAGCAGCTTGGGGACAGGGACCTACGAGCAGTACTTC | TRBJ2-7 | TRBD1 | TRBV5-1 | -
CASRPGQGALSEKLFF | TGTGCCAGCAGACCGGGACAGGGGGCTCTTAGTGAAAAACTGTTTTTT | TRBJ1-4 | TRBD1 | TRBV2 | -
CASSFYRGLYTEAFF | TGTGCCAGCAGCTTTTACAGGGGGCTTTACACTGAAGCTTTCTTT | TRBJ1-1 | TRBD1 | TRBV7-2 | -
CASSEYASYNEQFF | TGCGCCAGCAGTGAGTACGCCAGTTACAATGAGCAGTTCTTC | TRBJ2-1 | - | TRBV10-2 | -
CASMAGTTNEKLFF | TGTGCCAGTATGGCGGGTACAACTAATGAAAAACTGTTTTTT | TRBJ1-4 | - | TRBV19 | -
CASSTRDIVYGYTF | TGTGCCAGCAGTACTCGGGACATCGTCTATGGCTACACCTTC | TRBJ1-2 | - | TRBV2 | -
CASSLYVGGDTQYF | TGTGCCAGCAGCTTGTACGTAGGGGGAGATACGCAGTATTTT | TRBJ2-3 | - | TRBV5-4 | -
CASSLGEASGGADTQYF | TGTGCCAGCAGCTTAGGTGAGGCTAGCGGGGGCGCAGATACGCAGTATTTT | TRBJ2-3 | TRBD2 | TRBV7-2 | -
CSVEEPRSTDTQYF | TGCAGCGTTGAAGAACCGCGCAGCACAGATACGCAGTATTTT | TRBJ2-3 | - | TRBV29-1 | -
CASSFTGDTEAFF | TGTGCCAGCAGCTTTACAGGGGACACTGAAGCTTTCTTT | TRBJ1-1 | TRBD1 | TRBV13 | -
CASSLAPWTSGAFGEQFF | TGTGCCAGCAGCTTAGCCCCCTGGACTAGCGGGGCTTTCGGTGAGCAGTTCTTC | TRBJ2-1 | TRBD2 | TRBV7-2 | -
CAIGPEVNTEAFF | TGTGCCATCGGCCCGGAGGTGAACACTGAAGCTTTCTTT | TRBJ1-1 | - | TRBV6-5 | -
CASSPSIPSGGYTF | TGTGCCAGCAGCCCATCGATACCTTCGGGTGGCTACACCTTC | TRBJ1-2 | - | TRBV5-5 | -
CASSSPGTGYTNEKLFF | TGTGCCAGCAGCTCCCCCGGGACAGGGTATACTAATGAAAAACTGTTTTTT | TRBJ1-4 | TRBD1 | TRBV5-5 | -
CATSSDRGISGNTIYF | TGTGCCACCAGCAGTGATAGAGGAATCTCTGGAAACACCATATATTTT | TRBJ1-3 | - | TRBV15 | -
CASSSGDLEAFF | TGTGCCAGCAGCTCGGGGGACCTTGAAGCTTTCTTT | TRBJ1-1 | - | TRBV7-9 | -
CASSEARREYNEQFF | TGTGCCAGCAGTGAAGCACGAAGGGAGTACAATGAGCAGTTCTTC | TRBJ2-1 | - | TRBV2 | -